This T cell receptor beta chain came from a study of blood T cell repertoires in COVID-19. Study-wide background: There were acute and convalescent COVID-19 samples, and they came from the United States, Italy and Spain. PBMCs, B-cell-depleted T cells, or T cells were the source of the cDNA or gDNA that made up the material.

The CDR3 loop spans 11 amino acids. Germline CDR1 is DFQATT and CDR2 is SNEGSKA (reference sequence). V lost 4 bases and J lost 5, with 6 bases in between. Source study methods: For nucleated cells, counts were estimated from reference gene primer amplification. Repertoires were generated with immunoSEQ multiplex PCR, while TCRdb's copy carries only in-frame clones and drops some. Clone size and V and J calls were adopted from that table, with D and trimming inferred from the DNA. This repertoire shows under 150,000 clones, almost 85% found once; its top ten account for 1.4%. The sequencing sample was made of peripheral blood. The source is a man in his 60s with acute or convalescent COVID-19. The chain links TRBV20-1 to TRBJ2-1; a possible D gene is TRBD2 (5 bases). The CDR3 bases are TGCAGTGCTACCGGGGACAATGAGCAGTTCTTC. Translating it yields CSATGDNEQFF.